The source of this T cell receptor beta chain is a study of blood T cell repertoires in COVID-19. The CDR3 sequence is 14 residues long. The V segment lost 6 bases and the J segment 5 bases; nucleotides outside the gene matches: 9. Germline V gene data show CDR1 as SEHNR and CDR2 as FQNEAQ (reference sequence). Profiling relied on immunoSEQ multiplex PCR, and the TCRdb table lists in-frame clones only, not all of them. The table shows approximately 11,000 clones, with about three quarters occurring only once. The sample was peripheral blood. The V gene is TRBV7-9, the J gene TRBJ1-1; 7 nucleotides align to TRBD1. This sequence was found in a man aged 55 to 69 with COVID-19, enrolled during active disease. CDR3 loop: CASRQTGAETEAFF. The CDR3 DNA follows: TGTGCCAGCAGGCAAACAGGGGCGGAAACTGAAGCTTTCTTT.